This TCR beta chain was identified during a study of blood T cell repertoires in COVID-19. Study in general: Sites in the United States, Italy and Spain provided acute and convalescent COVID-19 samples. T cells, B-cell-depleted T cells, or PBMCs provided the cDNA or gDNA that served as material.

This clone was counted only a few times. As handled by the study authors: Estimates of nucleated cell counts were drawn from the amplification of reference gene primers. Data came from immunoSEQ multiplex PCR; TCRdb stores just in-frame clones and leaves some out. V, J and clone size are those of that table, while D and trimming were read from the DNA. The table includes nearly 200,000 clones, around 84% detected once. The CDR3 covers 13 residues. Trimming removed 3 bases at V and 3 bases at J, with 8 bases between. The TCR originated in a human donor in a cohort sampled during active COVID-19. V and J are TRBV12-3 or TRBV12-4 and TRBJ1-2, with unresolved D. Material: peripheral blood. CDR3 residues: CASSFGFDYGYTF. CDR3 in DNA: TGTGCCAGCAGTTTCGGGTTTGACTATGGCTACACCTTC.